This T cell receptor (beta chain) was captured by sequencing in a study of Tregs in tolerant kidney transplant recipients. Study results and limitations: Validation in larger populations is needed because few patients were studied. Activated donor B cell expansion appeared to reveal the most relevant donor-specific TCRbeta repertoire.

Germline V gene sequence: CDR1 MNHEY, CDR2 SVGAGI. The CDR3 sequence is 13 residues long. V lost 2 bases to trimming and J lost 3 bases, with 7 bases between them. Concerning this clone: No antigen is known for it.

Unstimulated regulatory T cells (CD4+CD25+CD127-), CD4+CD25- non-regulatory cells, CD4 and CD8 cells were FACS-sorted from thawed PBMCs. Libraries were prepared by immunoSEQ multiplex PCR; TCRdb keeps only in-frame clonotypes and omits some of them. The sample lists approximately 260,000 clones; roughly four fifths were seen once. V usage is TRBV6-5 and J usage is TRBJ1-1; tentatively, D is TRBD1 (5 bases). The sequence came from a human donor in good health. Sequences were obtained from CD4+ T cells from blood. CDR3 nucleotide sequence: TGTGCCAGCAGTTACGCCAGGGACACTGAAGCTTTCTTT. This translates into CASSYARDTEAFF.